A selection of T cell receptor beta chains follows, all from one sample in a study of blood T cell repertoires in COVID-19. Assay used: immunoSEQ multiplex PCR; TCRdb lists only in-frame clones, some missing. The repertoire holds 130,000 or so clones, about 88% seen once, with 2.5% in the top ten. Sequenced material: peripheral blood. These receptors originate from a human donor with COVID-19, enrolled during active disease. The donor label of this sample is uncertain. Both conserved end residues are part of each CDR3. The D gene is left open where the match is weak. Clone size appears in some rows only: once, few, many, or a class for an expanded clone.

cdr3_aa | cdr3_nt | d_call | clone_size | cdr3_length | j_call | v_call
CASRPRQGFFYEQYF | TGTGCCAGCAGGCCGAGACAGGGATTCTTTTACGAGCAGTACTTC | TRBD1 | . | 15 | TRBJ2-7 | TRBV6-5
CASSWDRDYEQYF | TGTGCCAGTAGTTGGGACAGAGACTACGAGCAGTACTTC | TRBD1 | once | 13 | TRBJ2-7 | TRBV19
CASSASGTRWETQYF | TGTGCCAGCAGCGCAAGTGGGACTCGGTGGGAGACCCAGTACTTC | . | . | 15 | TRBJ2-5 | TRBV7-2
CASRPPGGNTIYF | TGTGCCAGCAGGCCCCCGGGTGGAAACACCATATATTTT | . | . | 13 | TRBJ1-3 | TRBV6-5
CASSLGQGVEDTQYF | TGTGCCAGCAGCTTAGGGCAAGGGGTAGAGGATACGCAGTATTTT | . | . | 15 | TRBJ2-3 | TRBV7-9
CASSPRQGTEGGTGELFF | TGTGCCAGCAGCCCCCGACAGGGGACAGAGGGAGGAACCGGGGAGCTGTTTTTT | TRBD1 | . | 18 | TRBJ2-2 | TRBV9
CASSLSGTSPTDTQYF | TGCGCCAGCAGCCTTTCCGGGACTTCCCCCACAGATACGCAGTATTTT | . | . | 16 | TRBJ2-3 | TRBV4-1
CASSEGGNSGNTIYF | TGTGCCAGCAGTGAAGGCGGGAACTCTGGAAACACCATATATTTT | . | . | 15 | TRBJ1-3 | TRBV6-1
CASYGSRGEQYF | TGTGCCAGCTACGGGAGCCGGGGCGAGCAGTACTTC | . | once | 12 | TRBJ2-7 | TRBV2
CASSYQLPMGGGPYNEQFF | TGTGCCAGCAGCTACCAACTACCGATGGGCGGGGGGCCTTACAATGAGCAGTTCTTC | TRBD2 | . | 19 | TRBJ2-1 | TRBV4-2
CASSQGQGYNSPLHF | TGCGCCAGCAGCCAAGGGCAGGGGTATAATTCACCCCTCCACTTT | . | . | 15 | TRBJ1-6 | TRBV4-1
CASSPRFGYTF | TGTGCCAGCAGTCCCAGGTTCGGCTACACCTTC | . | . | 11 | TRBJ1-2 | TRBV6-6
CASSYGDFSYNEQFF | TGTGCCAGCAGTTACGGGGACTTCTCCTACAATGAGCAGTTCTTC | . | . | 15 | TRBJ2-1 | TRBV6-6
CASSTEQGIRKLFF | TGTGCCAGTAGTACGGAACAGGGTATCAGAAAACTGTTTTTT | . | . | 14 | TRBJ1-4 | TRBV19
CASSAHYGQYF | TGTGCCAGCAGTGCCCATTACGGGCAGTACTTC | . | once | 11 | TRBJ2-7 | TRBV2
CASTEVGQPQHF | TGTGCCAGTACGGAGGTGGGCCAGCCCCAGCATTTT | . | . | 12 | TRBJ1-5 | TRBV6-5
CASAPLAASSYNEQFF | TGTGCCAGCGCTCCTTTGGCGGCGAGCTCCTACAATGAGCAGTTCTTC | . | once | 16 | TRBJ2-1 | TRBV2
CATMGQGLNYGYTF | TGTGCCACCATGGGACAGGGACTTAACTATGGCTACACCTTC | TRBD1 | . | 14 | TRBJ1-2 | TRBV10-3
CASSFGTLSSYNEQFF | TGCGCCAGCAGCTTCGGGACTCTCAGCTCCTACAATGAGCAGTTCTTC | . | once | 16 | TRBJ2-1 | TRBV5-1
CASSPGLAVDEQFF | TGTGCCAGCAGCCCTGGACTAGCAGTTGATGAGCAGTTCTTC | TRBD2 | once | 14 | TRBJ2-1 | TRBV11-2
CASRPDRDPENQPQHF | TGTGCCAGCAGACCTGACCGGGATCCCGAAAATCAGCCCCAGCATTTT | . | . | 16 | TRBJ1-5 | TRBV6-2/TRBV6-3
CASSVGAGGYEQYF | TGTGCCAGCAGCGTAGGCGCAGGGGGCTACGAGCAGTACTTC | TRBD1 | once | 14 | TRBJ2-7 | TRBV9
CASSVDSSPTDTQYF | TGTGCCAGCAGCGTCGACAGTTCTCCCACAGATACGCAGTATTTT | . | . | 15 | TRBJ2-3 | TRBV5-5
CASSPNPGTGGTGELFF | TGTGCCAGCTCACCAAACCCCGGGACAGGGGGCACCGGGGAGCTGTTTTTT | TRBD1 | . | 17 | TRBJ2-2 | TRBV18
CASTIRGVKPNTGELFF | TGTGCCAGCACTATTCGGGGGGTAAAACCGAACACCGGGGAGCTGTTTTTT | . | . | 17 | TRBJ2-2 | TRBV21-1
CASSEGQGREKLFF | TGTGCCAGCAGTGAGGGACAGGGGAGGGAAAAACTGTTTTTT | TRBD1 | . | 14 | TRBJ1-4 | TRBV5-6
CASSWLPGQGNTEAFF | TGTGCCAGCAGTTGGCTGCCGGGACAGGGAAACACTGAAGCTTTCTTT | TRBD1 | . | 16 | TRBJ1-1 | TRBV6-5